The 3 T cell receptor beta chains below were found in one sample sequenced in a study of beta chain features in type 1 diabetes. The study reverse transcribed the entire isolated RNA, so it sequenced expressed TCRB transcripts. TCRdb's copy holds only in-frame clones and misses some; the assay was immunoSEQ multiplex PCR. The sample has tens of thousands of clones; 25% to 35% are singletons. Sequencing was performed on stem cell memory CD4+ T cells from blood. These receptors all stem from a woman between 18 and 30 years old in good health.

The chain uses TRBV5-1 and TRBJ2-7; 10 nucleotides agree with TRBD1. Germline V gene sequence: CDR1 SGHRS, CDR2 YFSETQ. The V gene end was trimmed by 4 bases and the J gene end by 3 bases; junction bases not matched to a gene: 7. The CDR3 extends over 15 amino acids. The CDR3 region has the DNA TGCGCCAGCAGCCCCCAAGGACAGGGGGTCTACGAGCAGTACTTC. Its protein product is CASSPQGQGVYEQYF.

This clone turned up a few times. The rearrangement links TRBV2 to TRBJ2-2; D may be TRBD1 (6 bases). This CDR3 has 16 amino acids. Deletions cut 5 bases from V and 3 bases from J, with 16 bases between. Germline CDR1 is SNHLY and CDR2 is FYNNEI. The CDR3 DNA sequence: TGTGCCAGCAGTACCTGGAGACAGGCGGACACCGGGGAGCTGTTTTTT. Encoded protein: CASSTWRQADTGELFF.

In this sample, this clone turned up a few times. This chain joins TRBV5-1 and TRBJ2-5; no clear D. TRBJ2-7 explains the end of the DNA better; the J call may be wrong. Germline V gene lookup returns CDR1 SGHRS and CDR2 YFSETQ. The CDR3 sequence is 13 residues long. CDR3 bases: TGCGCCAGCAGCCTAGAATATGCCTACGAGCAGTACTTC. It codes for CASSLEYAYEQYF.